The present TCR beta chain was sequenced within a study of response to subunit inactivated influenza vaccine. After removal of 0 bases from V and 3 bases from J, the junction contained 9 bases not matched to a gene. The germline V gene encodes CDR1 DFQATT and CDR2 SNEGSKA (reference sequence). This CDR3 spans 16 amino acids. Each CDR3 protein gets one entry after TCRdb re-called the RT-PCR reads with MiXCR. The data show under 500,000 distinct CDR3 sequences, 9.5% to 12% seen once. The receptor was derived from a man between 45 and 60 years old who received an inactivated influenza vaccine. Source: PBMCs from blood, taken about 40 days after vaccination. The chain recombines TRBV20-1 with TRBJ1-1, with 8 bases lining up with TRBD1. The CDR3 bases are TGCAGTGCTAGAGACCAAGGACAGGGTGGGGACACTGAAGCTTTCTTT. It yields the protein CSARDQGQGGDTEAFF.